Shown below are 3 T cell receptor beta chains from a single sample sequenced in a study of radiation and T cells in renal cell carcinoma. Stated time point: blood 2 weeks post-SBRT. Treatment denoted: 15 Gy SBRT to primary tumor, nephrectomy 4 weeks later. The assay was immunoSEQ multiplex PCR, and TCRdb's table has in-frame clones only and misses some. Of 40,000 to 60,000 clones in the sample, 80% were seen once. The material sequenced was blood, taken from a patient whose treatment included radiotherapy and nephrectomy. Receptors were obtained from a woman aged 70 to 79 with renal cell carcinoma.

This sequence joins TRBV5-8 and TRBJ2-7, with 9 bases that match TRBD2. J gave up 2 bases and V 5 bases, and 14 bases lay outside the gene matches. The germline V gene encodes CDR1 SGHTS and CDR2 YDEGEE. The length of the CDR3 is 17 residues. The CDR3 loop is CASSFSGRLPATYEQYF. The CDR3 DNA is TGTGCCAGCAGTTTTAGCGGGAGACTCCCCGCTACCTACGAGCAGTACTTC.

The genes are TRBV4-1 and TRBJ2-7; 9 nucleotides align to TRBD2. This CDR3 comprises 14 residues. Trimming at V came to 3 bases and at J to 8 bases, leaving 8 bases not matched to a gene. Germline loops: CDR1 MGHRA, CDR2 YSYEKL. CDR3 loop: CASSQSSGAIQQYF. The CDR3 coding sequence is TGCGCCAGCAGCCAGTCTAGCGGGGCCATTCAGCAGTACTTC.

This sequence joins TRBV7-9 and TRBJ1-2; D is unresolved. Germline V gene data show CDR1 as SEHNR and CDR2 as FQNEAQ (reference sequence). This CDR3 spans 14 amino acids. Trimming stripped 7 bases from V and 2 bases from J, with 14 bases between. This CDR3 is CASKISGENYGYTF. The CDR3 region has the DNA TGTGCCAGCAAAATATCAGGTGAAAACTATGGCTACACCTTC.